Included here is one T cell receptor beta chain sequence, with context. Additional DNA sequences in this sample encode the identical CDR3. The data were produced by immunoSEQ multiplex PCR, yet TCRdb's version contains in-frame clones alone and is incomplete. The repertoire holds tens of thousands of clones, with around 70% as singletons. Germline CDR1 and CDR2: MNHNY and SVGAGI (reference sequence). Trimming took 4 bases from V and 5 from J; bases not matched to a gene: 4. CDR3 length: 14 residues. This entry belongs to a study of blood T cell repertoires in COVID-19. This chain uses TRBV6-6 with TRBJ1-4, with TRBD1 matching over 7 bases. This receptor was identified in a human donor in a cohort sampled during active or convalescent COVID-19. Specimen: peripheral blood. CDR3 in amino acids: CASSSTGPNEKLFF. CDR3 bases: TGTGCCAGCAGTTCGACAGGGCCAAATGAAAAACTGTTTTTT.